Listed below are T cell receptor beta chains from one sample, sequenced in a study of T cell responses to AZD1222 COVID-19 vaccine. The method was immunoSEQ multiplex PCR; TCRdb's version includes in-frame clones alone and lacks a portion of them. The table records about 94,000 clones, roughly 85% of them present only once. Sequencing used peripheral blood, obtained 28 days after the second AZD1222 dose. These TCRs come from an adult who received the AZD1222 COVID-19 vaccine. CDR3s include the opening cysteine and the closing phenylalanine or tryptophan. D genes are given only for firm matches.

CDR3,D,V,J
CASQRRAGFGGEQYF,-,TRBV19,TRBJ2-7
CASRDRGSPLHF,TRBD1,TRBV25-1,TRBJ1-6
CASGAGGPTDTQYF,TRBD2,TRBV11-3,TRBJ2-3
CASSRTGSPLHF,-,TRBV5-5,TRBJ1-6
CASSSGTSGYNEQFF,TRBD2,TRBV28,TRBJ2-1
CASSYTQGSPGNTIYF,TRBD1,TRBV6-5,TRBJ1-3
CATSRDAGEKLFF,-,TRBV15,TRBJ1-4
CASSLSGRADTQYF,TRBD2,TRBV5-5,TRBJ2-3
CATSDLKGEQFF,-,TRBV24-1,TRBJ2-1
CASSSAPRDTQYF,-,TRBV7-6,TRBJ2-3
CAWRRGVGGKGTGELFF,TRBD2,TRBV30,TRBJ2-2
CASSQAGQGVYEQYF,TRBD1,TRBV14,TRBJ2-7
CASRAANTEAFF,-,TRBV2,TRBJ1-1
CASNDWTSGELFF,-,TRBV19,TRBJ2-2
CASGRGQGYTGELFF,TRBD1,TRBV3-1/TRBV3-2,TRBJ2-2
CASSATPFEQYF,-,TRBV11-3,TRBJ2-7
CAWSPSRETQYF,-,TRBV30,TRBJ2-5
CASSIPNRGRSSYEQYF,TRBD1,TRBV2,TRBJ2-7